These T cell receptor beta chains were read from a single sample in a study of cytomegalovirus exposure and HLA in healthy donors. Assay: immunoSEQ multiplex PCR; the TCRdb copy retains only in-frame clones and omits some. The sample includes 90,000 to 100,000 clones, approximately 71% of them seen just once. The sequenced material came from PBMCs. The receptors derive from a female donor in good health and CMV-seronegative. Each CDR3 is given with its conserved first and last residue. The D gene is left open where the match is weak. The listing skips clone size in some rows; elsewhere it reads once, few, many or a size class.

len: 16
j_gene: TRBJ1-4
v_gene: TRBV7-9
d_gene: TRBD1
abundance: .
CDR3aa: CASSPPGTGVGEKLFF
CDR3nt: TGTGCCAGCAGCCCCCCCGGGACAGGGGTTGGAGAAAAACTGTTTTTT

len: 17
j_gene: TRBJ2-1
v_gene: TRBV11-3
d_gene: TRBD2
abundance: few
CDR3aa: CASSLDLGSGKNNEQFF
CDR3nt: TGTGCCAGCAGCTTAGATCTGGGTAGCGGGAAAAACAATGAGCAGTTCTTC

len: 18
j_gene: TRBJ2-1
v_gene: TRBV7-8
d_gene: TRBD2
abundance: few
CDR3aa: CASRGSGRASGIMDEQFF
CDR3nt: TGTGCCAGCAGGGGAAGCGGTCGGGCTAGCGGGATCATGGATGAGCAGTTCTTC

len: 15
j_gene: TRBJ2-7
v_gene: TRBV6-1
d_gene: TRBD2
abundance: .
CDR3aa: CASSWTSGSSYEQYF
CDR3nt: TGTGCCAGCAGTTGGACTAGCGGGAGCTCCTACGAGCAGTACTTC

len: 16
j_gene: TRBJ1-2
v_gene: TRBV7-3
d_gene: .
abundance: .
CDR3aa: CASSLGGPTMNYGYTF
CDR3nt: TGTGCCAGCAGCTTGGGAGGACCAACTATGAACTATGGCTACACCTTC

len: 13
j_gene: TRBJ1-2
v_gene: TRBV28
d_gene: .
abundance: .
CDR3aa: CASWTIGGYGYTF
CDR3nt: TGTGCCAGCTGGACCATAGGGGGCTATGGCTACACCTTC

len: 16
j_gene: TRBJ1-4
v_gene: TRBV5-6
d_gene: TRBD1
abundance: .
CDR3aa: CASSEIGTEYNEKLFF
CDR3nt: TGTGCCAGCAGTGAAATAGGGACAGAATATAATGAAAAACTGTTTTTT

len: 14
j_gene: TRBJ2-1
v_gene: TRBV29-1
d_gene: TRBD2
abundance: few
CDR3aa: CSVEGAGRQNEQFF
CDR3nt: TGCAGCGTTGAAGGAGCGGGACGTCAAAATGAGCAGTTCTTC

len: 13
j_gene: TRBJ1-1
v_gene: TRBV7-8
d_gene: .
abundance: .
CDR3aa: CASSFFRNTEAFF
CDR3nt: TGTGCCAGCAGCTTTTTCAGGAACACTGAAGCTTTCTTT

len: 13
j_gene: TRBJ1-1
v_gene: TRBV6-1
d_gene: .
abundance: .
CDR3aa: CASSSTLLLRAFF
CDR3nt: TGTGCCAGCAGTTCAACCCTACTCTTGAGGGCTTTCTTT

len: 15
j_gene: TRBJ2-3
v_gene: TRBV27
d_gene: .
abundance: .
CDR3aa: CASSLAGSWEDTQYF
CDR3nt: TGTGCCAGCAGTTTAGCGGGGAGCTGGGAAGATACGCAGTATTTT

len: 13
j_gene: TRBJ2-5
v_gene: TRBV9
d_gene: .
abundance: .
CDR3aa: CASSVDVGGKRNF
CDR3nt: TGTGCCAGCAGCGTAGACGTTGGAGGAAAACGTAACTTC

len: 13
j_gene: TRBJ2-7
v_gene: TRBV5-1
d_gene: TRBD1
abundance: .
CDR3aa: CASSKGQYNEQYF
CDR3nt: TGCGCCAGCAGCAAGGGACAGTATAACGAGCAGTACTTC

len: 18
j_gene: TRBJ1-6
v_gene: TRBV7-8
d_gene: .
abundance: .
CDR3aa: CASSLVGRQSSYNSPLHF
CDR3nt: TGTGCCAGCAGCTTAGTGGGCAGACAAAGCTCCTATAATTCACCCCTCCACTTT

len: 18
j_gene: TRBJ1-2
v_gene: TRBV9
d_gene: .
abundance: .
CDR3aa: CASSVPSNSQVFNYGYTF
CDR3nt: TGTGCCAGCAGCGTTCCCTCGAACAGCCAAGTTTTCAACTATGGCTACACCTTC

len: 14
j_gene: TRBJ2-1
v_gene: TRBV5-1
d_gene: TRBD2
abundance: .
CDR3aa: CASSDPSGADEQFF
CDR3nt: TGCGCCAGCAGCGACCCTAGCGGGGCGGATGAGCAGTTCTTC

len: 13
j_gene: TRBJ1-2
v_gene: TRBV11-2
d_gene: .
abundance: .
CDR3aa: CASSLGQDYGYTF
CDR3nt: TGTGCCAGCAGCTTAGGACAGGACTATGGCTACACCTTC

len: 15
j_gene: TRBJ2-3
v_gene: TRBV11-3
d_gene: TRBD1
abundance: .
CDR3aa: CASSAGTGGTDTQYF
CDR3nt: TGTGCCAGCAGCGCCGGGACAGGGGGCACAGATACGCAGTATTTT

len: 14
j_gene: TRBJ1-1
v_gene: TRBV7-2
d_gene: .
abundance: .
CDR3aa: CASSPDRMNTEAFF
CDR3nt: TGTGCCAGCAGCCCCGACAGAATGAACACTGAAGCTTTCTTT

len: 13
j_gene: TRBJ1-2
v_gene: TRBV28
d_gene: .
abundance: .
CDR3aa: CASSLWGANGYTF
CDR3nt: TGTGCCAGCAGTTTATGGGGGGCGAATGGCTACACCTTC

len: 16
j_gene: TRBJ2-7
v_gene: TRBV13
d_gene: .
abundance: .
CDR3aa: CASSSLRHPGYYEQYF
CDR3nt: TGTGCCAGCAGCTCCCTAAGACATCCAGGGTACTACGAGCAGTACTTC

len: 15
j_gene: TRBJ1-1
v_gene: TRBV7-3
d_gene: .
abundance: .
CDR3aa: CASSLNAAGISEAFF
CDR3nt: TGTGCCAGCAGCCTAAATGCGGCAGGGATCAGTGAAGCTTTCTTT

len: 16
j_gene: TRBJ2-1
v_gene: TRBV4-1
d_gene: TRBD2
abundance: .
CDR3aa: CASSQELAGVGNEQFF
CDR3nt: TGCGCCAGCAGCCAAGAACTGGCGGGAGTTGGTAATGAGCAGTTCTTC

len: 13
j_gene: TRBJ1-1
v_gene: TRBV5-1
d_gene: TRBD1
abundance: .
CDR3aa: CASSLRQGTEAFF
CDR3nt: TGCGCCAGCAGCTTGAGACAGGGCACTGAAGCTTTCTTT

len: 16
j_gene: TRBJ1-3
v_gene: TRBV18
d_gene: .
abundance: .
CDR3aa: CVSSQSNLAAGNTIYF
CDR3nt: TGTGTCAGCTCACAATCGAACCTGGCGGCGGGAAACACCATATATTTT

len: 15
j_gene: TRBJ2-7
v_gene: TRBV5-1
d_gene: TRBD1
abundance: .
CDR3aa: CASSAPGQRPYEQYF
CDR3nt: TGCGCCAGCAGCGCCCCGGGACAGAGGCCCTACGAGCAGTACTTC

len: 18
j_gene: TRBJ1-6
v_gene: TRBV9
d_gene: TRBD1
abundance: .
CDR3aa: CASSPDRGRGVYNSPLHF
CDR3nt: TGTGCCAGCAGCCCGGACAGGGGGCGGGGTGTATATAATTCACCCCTCCACTTT

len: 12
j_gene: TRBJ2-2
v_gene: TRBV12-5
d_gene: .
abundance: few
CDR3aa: CASGRTDGELFF
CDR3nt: TGTGCTAGTGGCAGGACAGATGGGGAGCTGTTTTTT

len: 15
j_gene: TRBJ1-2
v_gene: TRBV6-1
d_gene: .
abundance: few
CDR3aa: CASSEASGQNYGYTF
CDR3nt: TGTGCCAGCAGTGAAGCTTCAGGACAGAACTATGGCTACACCTTC

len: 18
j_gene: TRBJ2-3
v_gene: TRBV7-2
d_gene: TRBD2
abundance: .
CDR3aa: CASSLDRLAGAGTDTQYF
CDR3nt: TGTGCCAGCAGCTTAGATAGGCTAGCGGGGGCCGGGACAGATACGCAGTATTTT

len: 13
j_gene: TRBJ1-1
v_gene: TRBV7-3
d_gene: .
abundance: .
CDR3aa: CASSLQVNTEAFF
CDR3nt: TGTGCCAGCAGCTTACAGGTGAACACTGAAGCTTTCTTT

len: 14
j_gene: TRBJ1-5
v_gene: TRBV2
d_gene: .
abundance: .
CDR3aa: CASSDIQTNQPQHF
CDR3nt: TGTGCCAGCAGTGACATACAGACCAATCAGCCCCAGCATTTT

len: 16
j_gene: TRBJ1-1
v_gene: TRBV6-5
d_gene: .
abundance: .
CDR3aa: CASSSSSKGENTEAFF
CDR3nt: TGTGCCAGCAGTTCGAGCTCTAAGGGGGAAAACACTGAAGCTTTCTTT

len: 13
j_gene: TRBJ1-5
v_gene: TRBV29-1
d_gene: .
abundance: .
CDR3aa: CSARFWGDQPQHF
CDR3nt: TGCAGCGCTCGATTTTGGGGGGATCAGCCCCAGCATTTT

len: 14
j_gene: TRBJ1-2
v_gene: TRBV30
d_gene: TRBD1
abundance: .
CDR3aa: CAWQGTGKNYGYTF
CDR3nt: TGTGCCTGGCAGGGGACAGGAAAAAACTATGGCTACACCTTC